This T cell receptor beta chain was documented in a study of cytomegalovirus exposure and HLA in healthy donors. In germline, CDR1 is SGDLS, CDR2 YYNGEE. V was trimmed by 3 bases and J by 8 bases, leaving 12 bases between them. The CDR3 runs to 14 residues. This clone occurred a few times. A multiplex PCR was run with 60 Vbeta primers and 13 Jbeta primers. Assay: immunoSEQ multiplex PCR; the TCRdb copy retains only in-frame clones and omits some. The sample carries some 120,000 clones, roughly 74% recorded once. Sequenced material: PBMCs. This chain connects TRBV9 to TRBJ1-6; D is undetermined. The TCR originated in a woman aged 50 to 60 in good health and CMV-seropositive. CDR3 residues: CASSAGFWDSPLHF. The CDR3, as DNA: TGTGCCAGCAGCGCGGGATTCTGGGATTCACCCCTCCACTTT. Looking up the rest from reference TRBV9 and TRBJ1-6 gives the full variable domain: DSGVTQTPKHLITATGQRVTLRCSPRSGDLSVYWYQQSLDQGLQFLIQYYNGEERAKGNILERFSAQQFPDLHSELNLSSLELGDSALYFCASSAGFWDSPLHFGNGTRLTVT.